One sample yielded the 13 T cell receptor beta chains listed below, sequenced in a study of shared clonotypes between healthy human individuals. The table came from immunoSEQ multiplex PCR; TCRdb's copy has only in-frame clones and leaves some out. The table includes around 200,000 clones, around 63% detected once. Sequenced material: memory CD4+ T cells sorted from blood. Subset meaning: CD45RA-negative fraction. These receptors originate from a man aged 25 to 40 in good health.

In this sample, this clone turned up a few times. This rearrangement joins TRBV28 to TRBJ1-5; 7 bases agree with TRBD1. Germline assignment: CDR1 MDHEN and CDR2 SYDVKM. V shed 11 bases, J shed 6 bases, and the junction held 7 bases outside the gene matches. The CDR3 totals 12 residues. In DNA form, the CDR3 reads TGTGCCGGGAACAGGGGAAGTCAGCCCCAGCATTTT. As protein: CAGNRGSQPQHF.

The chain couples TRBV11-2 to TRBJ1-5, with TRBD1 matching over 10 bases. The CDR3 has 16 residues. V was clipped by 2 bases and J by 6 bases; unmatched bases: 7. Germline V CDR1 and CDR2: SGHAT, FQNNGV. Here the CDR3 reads CASSLKPGQGIQPQHF. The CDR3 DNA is TGTGCCAGCAGCTTAAAACCGGGACAGGGGATTCAGCCCCAGCATTTT.

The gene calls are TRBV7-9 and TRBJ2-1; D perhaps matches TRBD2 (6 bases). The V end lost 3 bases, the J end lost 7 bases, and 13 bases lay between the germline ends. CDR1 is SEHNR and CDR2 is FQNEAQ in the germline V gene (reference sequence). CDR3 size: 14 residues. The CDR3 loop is CASSLFLGGNEQFF. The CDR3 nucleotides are TGTGCCAGCAGCTTGTTCCTCGGGGGTAATGAGCAGTTCTTC.

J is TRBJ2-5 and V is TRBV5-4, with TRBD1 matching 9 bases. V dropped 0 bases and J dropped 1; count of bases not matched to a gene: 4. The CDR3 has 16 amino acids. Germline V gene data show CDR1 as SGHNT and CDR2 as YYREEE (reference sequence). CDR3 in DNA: TGTGCCAGCAGCTTGGGACAGGGGGTCGGCCAAGAGACCCAGTACTTC. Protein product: CASSLGQGVGQETQYF.

This CDR3 reads CASNPTRTGGARGYTF. The CDR3 nucleotides are TGTGCCAGCAACCCAACGAGGACAGGGGGAGCGCGCGGCTACACCTTC. The V call is TRBV2, the J call TRBJ1-2, with TRBD1 identical over 10 bases. V trimming: 7 bases; J trimming: 8 bases; junction bases outside the gene matches: 16. The CDR3 contains 16 residues. The germline CDR1 and CDR2 sequences are SNHLY and FYNNEI.

Here the CDR3 DNA reads TGTGCCAGCAGCTTAGAGGCTAGCGGGATTTATGAGCAGTTCTTC. Translated, it gives CASSLEASGIYEQFF. The chain links TRBV7-6 to TRBJ2-1; 9 bases fit TRBD2. CDR3 length equals 15 residues. Germline lookup yields CDR1 SGHVS and CDR2 FNYEAQ. The V gene end was trimmed by 1 base and the J gene end by 8 bases; junction bases not matched to a gene: 6.

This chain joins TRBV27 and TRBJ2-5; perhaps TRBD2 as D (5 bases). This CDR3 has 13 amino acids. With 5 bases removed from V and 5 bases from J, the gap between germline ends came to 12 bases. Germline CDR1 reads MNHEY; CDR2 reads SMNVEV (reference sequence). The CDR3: CASSPSGWETQYF. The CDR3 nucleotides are TGTGCCAGCAGTCCCTCGGGGTGGGAGACCCAGTACTTC.

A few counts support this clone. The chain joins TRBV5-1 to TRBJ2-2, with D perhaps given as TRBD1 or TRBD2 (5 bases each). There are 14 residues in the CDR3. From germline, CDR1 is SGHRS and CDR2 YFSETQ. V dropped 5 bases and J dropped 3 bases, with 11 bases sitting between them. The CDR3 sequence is CASSKTADTGELFF. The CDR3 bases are TGCGCCAGCAGTAAGACAGCGGACACCGGGGAGCTGTTTTTT.

As DNA, the CDR3 is TGTGCCGGGGGAAGGACTAGCGGGACCTACGAGCAGTACTTC. It encodes CAGGRTSGTYEQYF. The chain has TRBV6-1 and TRBJ2-7; 12 bases match TRBD2. The germline V gene has CDR1 MNHNS and CDR2 SASEGT. The J segment lost 2 bases and the V segment lost 11 bases, leaving 7 bases of the junction unmatched. This CDR3 contains 14 residues.

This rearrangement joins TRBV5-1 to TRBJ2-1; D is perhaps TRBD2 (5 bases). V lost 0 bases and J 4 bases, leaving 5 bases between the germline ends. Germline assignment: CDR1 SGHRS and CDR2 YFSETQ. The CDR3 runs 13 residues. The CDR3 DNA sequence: TGCGCCAGCAGCTTGGGAGGGTACAATGAGCAGTTCTTC. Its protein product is CASSLGGYNEQFF.

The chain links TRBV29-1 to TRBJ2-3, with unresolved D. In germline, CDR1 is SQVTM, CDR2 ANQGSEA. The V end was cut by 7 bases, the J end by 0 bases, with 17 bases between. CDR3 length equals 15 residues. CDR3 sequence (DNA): TGCAGCGGGAAAAATATCTTCTTTAGCACAGATACGCAGTATTTT. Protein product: CSGKNIFFSTDTQYF.

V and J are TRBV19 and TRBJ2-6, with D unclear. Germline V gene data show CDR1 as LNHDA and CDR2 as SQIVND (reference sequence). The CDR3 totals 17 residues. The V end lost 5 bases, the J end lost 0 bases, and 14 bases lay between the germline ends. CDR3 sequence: CASSEAAPGSGANVLTF. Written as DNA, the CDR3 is TGTGCCAGTAGTGAGGCAGCACCGGGCTCTGGGGCCAACGTCCTGACTTTC.

CDR3 DNA sequence: TGTGCCAGCAGCTCGAGGCTAGCGGGTCCCTACGAGCAGTACTTC. Protein: CASSSRLAGPYEQYF. The gene calls are TRBV11-2 and TRBJ2-7; 8 bases are a match to TRBD2. After removal of 4 bases from V and 2 bases from J, the junction contained 7 bases not matched to a gene. The CDR3 is made up of 15 amino acids. CDR1 and CDR2 (germline): SGHAT, FQNNGV.